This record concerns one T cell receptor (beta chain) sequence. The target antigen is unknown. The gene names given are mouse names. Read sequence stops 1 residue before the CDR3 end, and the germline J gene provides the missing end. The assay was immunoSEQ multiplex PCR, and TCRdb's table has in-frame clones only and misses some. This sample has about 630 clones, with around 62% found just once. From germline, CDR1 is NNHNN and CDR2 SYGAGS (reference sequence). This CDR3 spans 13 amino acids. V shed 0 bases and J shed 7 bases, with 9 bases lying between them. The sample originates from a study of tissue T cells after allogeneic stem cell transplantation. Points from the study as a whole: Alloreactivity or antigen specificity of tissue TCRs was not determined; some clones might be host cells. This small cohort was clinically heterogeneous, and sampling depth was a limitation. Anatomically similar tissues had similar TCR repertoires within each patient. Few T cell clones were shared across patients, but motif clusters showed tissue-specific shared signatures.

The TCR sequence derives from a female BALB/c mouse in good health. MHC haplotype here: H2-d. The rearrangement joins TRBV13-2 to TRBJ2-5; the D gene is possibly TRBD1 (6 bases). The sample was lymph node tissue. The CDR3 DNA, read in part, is TGTGCCAGCGGTGATGAAGGGGGTTACACCCAGTAC. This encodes CASGDEGGYTQY. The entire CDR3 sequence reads CASGDEGGYTQYF.